This TCR beta chain was sequenced in a study of memory CD4+ T cells and cytomegalovirus serostatus. Assay used: immunoSEQ multiplex PCR; TCRdb lists only in-frame clones, some missing. The data hold nearly 50,000 clones, with around 80% observed a single time. The length of the CDR3 is 11 residues. The germline V and J ends were trimmed by 3 bases and 6 bases, with 6 bases remaining between them. CDR1 and CDR2 from the germline V gene are MNHEY and SMNVEV (reference sequence). The sort gate was single viable CD3+CD4+CD8-CD45RO+ cells for memory CD4+ T cells. CD4+ T cells were isolated by positive magnetic selection.

This TCR was sampled from an adult in good health and CMV-seronegative. Source material: memory CD4+ T cells from blood. The chain combines TRBV27 with TRBJ2-7; D ambiguous. The CDR3 reads CASSFGIEQYF. CDR3 DNA: TGTGCCAGCAGTTTCGGAATCGAGCAGTACTTC.